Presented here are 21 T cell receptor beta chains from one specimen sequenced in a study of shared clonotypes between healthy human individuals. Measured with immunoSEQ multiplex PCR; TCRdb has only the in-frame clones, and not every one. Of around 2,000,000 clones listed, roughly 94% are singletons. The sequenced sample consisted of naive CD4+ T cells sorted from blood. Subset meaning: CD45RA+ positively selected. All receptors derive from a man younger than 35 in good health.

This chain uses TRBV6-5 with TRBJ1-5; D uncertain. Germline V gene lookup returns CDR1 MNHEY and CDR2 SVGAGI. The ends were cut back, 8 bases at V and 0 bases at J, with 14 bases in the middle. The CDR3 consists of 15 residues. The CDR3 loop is CASPTWGYSNQPQHF. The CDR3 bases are TGTGCCAGCCCTACCTGGGGATATAGCAATCAGCCCCAGCATTTT.

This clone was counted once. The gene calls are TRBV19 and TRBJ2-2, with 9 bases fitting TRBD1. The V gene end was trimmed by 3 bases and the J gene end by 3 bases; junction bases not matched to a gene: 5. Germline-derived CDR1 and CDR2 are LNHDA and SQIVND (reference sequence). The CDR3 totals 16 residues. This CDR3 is CASSIFRTGDTGELFF. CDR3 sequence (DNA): TGTGCCAGTAGTATTTTTAGGACAGGGGACACCGGGGAGCTGTTTTTT.

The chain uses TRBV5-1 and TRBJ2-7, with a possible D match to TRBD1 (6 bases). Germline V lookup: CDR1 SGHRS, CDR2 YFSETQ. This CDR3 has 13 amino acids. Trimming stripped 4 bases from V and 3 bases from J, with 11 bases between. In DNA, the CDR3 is TGCGCCAGCAGCGGAGCCAGGGGCTACGAGCAGTACTTC. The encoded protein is CASSGARGYEQYF.

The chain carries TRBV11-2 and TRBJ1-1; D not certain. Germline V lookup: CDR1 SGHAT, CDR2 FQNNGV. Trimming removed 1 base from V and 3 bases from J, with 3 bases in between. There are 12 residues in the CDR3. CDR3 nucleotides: TGTGCCAGCAGCTTAGGAGACACTGAAGCTTTCTTT. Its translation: CASSLGDTEAFF.

CDR3 region: CASSQELAGGREETQYF. In DNA form, the CDR3 reads TGCGCCAGCAGCCAAGAATTGGCGGGGGGCCGGGAGGAGACCCAGTACTTC. J is TRBJ2-5 and V is TRBV4-1, with 8 bases aligning to TRBD2. Looked up from germline, CDR1 is MGHRA and CDR2 is YSYEKL. There are 17 residues in the CDR3. Germline trimming cut 0 bases from V and 5 bases from J; bases unmatched to any gene: 11.

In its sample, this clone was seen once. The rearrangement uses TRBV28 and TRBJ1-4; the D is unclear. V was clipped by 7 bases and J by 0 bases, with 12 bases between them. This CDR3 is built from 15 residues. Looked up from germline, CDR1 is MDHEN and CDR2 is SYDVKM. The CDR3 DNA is TGTGCCAGCACCGATAGCGGGGCAACTAATGAAAAACTGTTTTTT. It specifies CASTDSGATNEKLFF.

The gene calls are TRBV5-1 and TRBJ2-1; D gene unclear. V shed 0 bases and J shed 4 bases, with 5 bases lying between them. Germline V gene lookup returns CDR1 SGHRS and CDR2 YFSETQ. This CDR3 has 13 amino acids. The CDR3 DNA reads TGCGCCAGCAGCTTGGTCGGGTACAATGAGCAGTTCTTC. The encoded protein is CASSLVGYNEQFF.

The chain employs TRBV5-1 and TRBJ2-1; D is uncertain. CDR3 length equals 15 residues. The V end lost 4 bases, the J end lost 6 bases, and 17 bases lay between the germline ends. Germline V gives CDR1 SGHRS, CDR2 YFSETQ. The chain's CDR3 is CASSGGTSPGNEQFF. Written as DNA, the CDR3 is TGCGCCAGCAGCGGTGGCACCAGCCCAGGCAATGAGCAGTTCTTC. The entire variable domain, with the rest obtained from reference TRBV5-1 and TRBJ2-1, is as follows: KAGVTQTPRYLIKTRGQQVTLSCSPISGHRSVSWYQQTPGQGLQFLFEYFSETQRNKGNFPGRFSGRQFSNSRSEMNVSTLELGDSALYLCASSGGTSPGNEQFFGPGTRLTVL.

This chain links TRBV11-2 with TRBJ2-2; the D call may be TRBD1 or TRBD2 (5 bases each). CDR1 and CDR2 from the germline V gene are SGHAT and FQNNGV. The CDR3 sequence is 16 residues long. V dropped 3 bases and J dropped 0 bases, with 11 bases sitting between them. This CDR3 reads CASSLTGRSNTGELFF. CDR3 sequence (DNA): TGTGCCAGCAGCTTGACGGGGCGATCGAACACCGGGGAGCTGTTTTTT.

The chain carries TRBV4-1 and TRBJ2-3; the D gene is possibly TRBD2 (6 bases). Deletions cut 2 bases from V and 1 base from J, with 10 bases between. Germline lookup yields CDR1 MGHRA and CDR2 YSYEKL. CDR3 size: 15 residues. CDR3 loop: CASSQPGVRTDTQYF. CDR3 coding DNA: TGCGCCAGCAGCCAACCGGGGGTTCGCACAGATACGCAGTATTTT.

CDR3 DNA: TGTGCCAGCAGGGCAGGGGAGTCCGGGGAGCTGTTTTTT. Residues: CASRAGESGELFF. The chain couples TRBV6-5 to TRBJ2-2; TRBD1 might be the D (6 bases). The V end was cut by 6 bases, the J end by 6 bases, with 11 bases between. The V gene's germline CDR1 is MNHEY and CDR2 SVGAGI. The CDR3 sequence is 13 residues long.

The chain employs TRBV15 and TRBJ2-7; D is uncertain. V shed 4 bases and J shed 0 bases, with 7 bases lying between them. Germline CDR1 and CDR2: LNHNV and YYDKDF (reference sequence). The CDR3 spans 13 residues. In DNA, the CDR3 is TGTGCCACCAGCACAGCTTACTCCTACGAGCAGTACTTC. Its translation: CATSTAYSYEQYF.

The CDR3 loop reads CATGTGMDQETQYF. DNA for the CDR3: TGTGCCACCGGGACAGGGATGGACCAAGAGACCCAGTACTTC. The gene calls are TRBV10-3 and TRBJ2-5; 9 bases fit TRBD1. The CDR3 totals 14 residues. Trimming at V came to 10 bases and at J to 0 bases, leaving 6 bases not matched to a gene. Germline-derived CDR1 and CDR2 are ENHRY and SYGVKD.

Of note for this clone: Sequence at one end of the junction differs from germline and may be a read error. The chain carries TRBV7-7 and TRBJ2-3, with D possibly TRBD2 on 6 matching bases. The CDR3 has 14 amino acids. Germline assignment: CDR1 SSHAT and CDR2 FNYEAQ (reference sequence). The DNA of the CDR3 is TGTGCTAGCAGCCCTAGCGAAGGCACAGATACGCAGTATTTT. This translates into CASSPSEGTDTQYF.

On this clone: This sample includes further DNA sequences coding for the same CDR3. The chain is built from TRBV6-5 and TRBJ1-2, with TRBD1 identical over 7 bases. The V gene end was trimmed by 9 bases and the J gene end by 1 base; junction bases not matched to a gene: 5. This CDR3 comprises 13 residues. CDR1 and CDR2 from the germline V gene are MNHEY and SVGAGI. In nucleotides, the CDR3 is TGTGCCAGTAGACAGGGCCTTAACTATGGCTACACCTTC. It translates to CASRQGLNYGYTF.

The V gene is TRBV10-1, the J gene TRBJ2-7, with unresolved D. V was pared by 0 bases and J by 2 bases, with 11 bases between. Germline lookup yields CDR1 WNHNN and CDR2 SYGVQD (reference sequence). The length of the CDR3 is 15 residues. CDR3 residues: CASSESRLGTYEQYF. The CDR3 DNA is TGCGCCAGCAGTGAGTCAAGGCTAGGAACCTACGAGCAGTACTTC.

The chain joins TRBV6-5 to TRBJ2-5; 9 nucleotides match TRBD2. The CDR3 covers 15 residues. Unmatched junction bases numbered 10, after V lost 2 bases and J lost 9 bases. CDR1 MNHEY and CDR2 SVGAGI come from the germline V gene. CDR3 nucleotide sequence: TGTGCCAGCAGTTACCGCGGCGGGAGGGCCGAGGCCCAGTACTTC. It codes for CASSYRGGRAEAQYF.

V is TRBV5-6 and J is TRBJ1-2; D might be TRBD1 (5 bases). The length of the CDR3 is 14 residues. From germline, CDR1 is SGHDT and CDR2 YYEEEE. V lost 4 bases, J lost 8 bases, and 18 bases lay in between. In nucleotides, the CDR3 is TGTGCCAGCAGCGCTCAACAGGTAACGGGAGGCTACACCTTC. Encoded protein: CASSAQQVTGGYTF.

The CDR3 nucleotides read TGCGCCAGCAGCGATCGTAGGACTCAGTTTCAAGAGACCCAGTACTTC. It encodes CASSDRRTQFQETQYF. The rearrangement uses TRBV5-1 and TRBJ2-5; TRBD2 might be the D (5 bases). V lost 4 bases, J lost 2 bases, and 18 bases lay in between. Germline CDR1 SGHRS, CDR2 YFSETQ. The CDR3 covers 16 residues.

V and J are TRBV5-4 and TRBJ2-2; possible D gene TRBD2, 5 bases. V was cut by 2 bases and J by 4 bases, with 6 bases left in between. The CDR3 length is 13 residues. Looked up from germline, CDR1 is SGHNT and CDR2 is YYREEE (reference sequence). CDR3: CASSLLVTGELFF. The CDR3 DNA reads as TGTGCCAGCAGCTTACTAGTCACCGGGGAGCTGTTTTTT.

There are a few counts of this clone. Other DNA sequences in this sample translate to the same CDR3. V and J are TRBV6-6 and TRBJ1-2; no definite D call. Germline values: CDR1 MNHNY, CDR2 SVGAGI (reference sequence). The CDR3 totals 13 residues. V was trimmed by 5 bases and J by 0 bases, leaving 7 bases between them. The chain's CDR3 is CASSPAANYGYTF. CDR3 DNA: TGTGCCAGCAGTCCGGCGGCTAACTATGGCTACACCTTC.